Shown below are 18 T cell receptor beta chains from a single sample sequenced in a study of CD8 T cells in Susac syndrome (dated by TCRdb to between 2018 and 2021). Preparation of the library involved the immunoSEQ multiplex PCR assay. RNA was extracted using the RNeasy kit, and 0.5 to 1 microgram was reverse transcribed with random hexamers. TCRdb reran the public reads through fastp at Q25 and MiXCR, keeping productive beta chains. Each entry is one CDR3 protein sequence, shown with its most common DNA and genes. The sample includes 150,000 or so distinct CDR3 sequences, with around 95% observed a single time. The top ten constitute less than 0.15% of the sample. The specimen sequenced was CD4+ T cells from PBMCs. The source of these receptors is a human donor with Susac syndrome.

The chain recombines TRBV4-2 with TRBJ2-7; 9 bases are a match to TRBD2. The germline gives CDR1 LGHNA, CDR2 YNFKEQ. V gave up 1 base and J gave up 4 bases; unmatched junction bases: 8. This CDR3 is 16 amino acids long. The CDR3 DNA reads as TGTGCCAGCAGCCAAGGACTAGCGGCACTACTTTACGAGCAGTACTTC. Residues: CASSQGLAALLYEQYF.

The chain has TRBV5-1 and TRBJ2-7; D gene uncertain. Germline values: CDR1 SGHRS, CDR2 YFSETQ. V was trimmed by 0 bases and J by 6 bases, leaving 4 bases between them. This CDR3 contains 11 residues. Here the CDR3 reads CASSLGGEQYV. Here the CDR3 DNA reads TGCGCCAGCAGCTTGGGAGGCGAGCAGTACGTC.

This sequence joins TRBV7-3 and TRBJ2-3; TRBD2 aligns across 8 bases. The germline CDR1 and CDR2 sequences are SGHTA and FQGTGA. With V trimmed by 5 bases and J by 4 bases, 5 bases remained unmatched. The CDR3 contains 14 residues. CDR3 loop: CASSASGRADTQYF. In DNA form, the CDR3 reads TGTGCCAGCAGCGCTAGCGGGCGGGCAGATACGCAGTATTTT.

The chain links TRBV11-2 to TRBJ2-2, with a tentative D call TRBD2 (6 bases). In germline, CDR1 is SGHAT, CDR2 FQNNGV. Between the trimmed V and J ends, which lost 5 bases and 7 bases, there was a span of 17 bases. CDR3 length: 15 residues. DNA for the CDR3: TGTGCCAGCAGCCCTAGGGGAGGTTGGGGCGGGGAGCTGTTTTTT. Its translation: CASSPRGGWGGELFF.

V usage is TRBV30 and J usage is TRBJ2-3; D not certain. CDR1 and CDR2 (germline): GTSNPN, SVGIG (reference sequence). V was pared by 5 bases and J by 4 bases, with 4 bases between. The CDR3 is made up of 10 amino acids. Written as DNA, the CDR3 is TGTGCCTGGGGATCAGATACGCAGTATTTT. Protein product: CAWGSDTQYF. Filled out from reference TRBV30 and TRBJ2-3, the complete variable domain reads SQTIHQWPATLVQPVGSPLSLECTVEGTSNPNLYWYRQAAGRGLQLLFYSVGIGQISSEVPQNLSASRPQDRQFILSSKKLLLSDSGFYLCAWGSDTQYFGPGTRLTVL.

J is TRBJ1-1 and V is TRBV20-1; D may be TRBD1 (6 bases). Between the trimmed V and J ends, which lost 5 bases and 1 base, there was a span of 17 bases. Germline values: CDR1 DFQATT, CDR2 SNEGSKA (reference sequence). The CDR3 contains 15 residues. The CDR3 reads CSAEGGRGKNTEAFF. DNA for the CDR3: TGCAGTGCTGAAGGCGGTAGGGGGAAGAACACTGAAGCTTTCTTT.

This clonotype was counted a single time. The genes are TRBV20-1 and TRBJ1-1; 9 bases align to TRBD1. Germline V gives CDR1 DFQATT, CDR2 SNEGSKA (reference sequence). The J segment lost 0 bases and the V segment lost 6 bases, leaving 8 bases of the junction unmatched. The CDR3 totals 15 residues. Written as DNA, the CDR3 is TGCAGTGCCGGACAGGGGAGAGGGATGAACACTGAAGCTTTCTTT. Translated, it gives CSAGQGRGMNTEAFF.

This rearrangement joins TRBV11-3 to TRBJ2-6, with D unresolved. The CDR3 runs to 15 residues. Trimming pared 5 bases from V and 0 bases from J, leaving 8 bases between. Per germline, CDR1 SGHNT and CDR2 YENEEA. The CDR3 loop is CASSLSRSGANVLTF. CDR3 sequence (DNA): TGTGCCAGCAGCCTTAGCCGCTCTGGGGCCAACGTCCTGACTTTC.

CDR3: CASSDVAARREEQFF. CDR3 sequence (DNA): TGTGCCAGCAGTGACGTAGCGGCACGGAGGGAAGAGCAGTTCTTC. The chain combines TRBV25-1 with TRBJ2-1; the D gene is possibly TRBD2 (6 bases). Trimming removed 3 bases from V and 10 bases from J, with 19 bases in between. This CDR3 spans 15 amino acids. Germline V gives CDR1 MGHDK, CDR2 SYGVNS.

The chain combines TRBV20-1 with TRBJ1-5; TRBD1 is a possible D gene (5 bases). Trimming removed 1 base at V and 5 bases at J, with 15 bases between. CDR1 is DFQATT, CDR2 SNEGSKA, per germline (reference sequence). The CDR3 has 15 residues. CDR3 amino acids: CSARGGQGTDQPQHF. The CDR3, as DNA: TGCAGTGCTAGAGGGGGCCAAGGAACCGATCAGCCCCAGCATTTT.

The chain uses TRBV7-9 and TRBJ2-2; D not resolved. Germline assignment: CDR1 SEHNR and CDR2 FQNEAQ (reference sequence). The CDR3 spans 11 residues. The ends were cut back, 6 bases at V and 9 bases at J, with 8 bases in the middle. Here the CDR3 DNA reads TGTGCCAGCAGTTTTGACCGGGAGCTGTTTTTT. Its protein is CASSFDRELFF.

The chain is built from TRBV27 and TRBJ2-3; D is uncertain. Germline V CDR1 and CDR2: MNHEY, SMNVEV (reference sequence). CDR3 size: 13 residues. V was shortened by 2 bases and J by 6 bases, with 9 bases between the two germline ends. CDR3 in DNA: TGTGCCAGCAGTTTAGCCTACGTCGATACGCAGTATTTT. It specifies CASSLAYVDTQYF.

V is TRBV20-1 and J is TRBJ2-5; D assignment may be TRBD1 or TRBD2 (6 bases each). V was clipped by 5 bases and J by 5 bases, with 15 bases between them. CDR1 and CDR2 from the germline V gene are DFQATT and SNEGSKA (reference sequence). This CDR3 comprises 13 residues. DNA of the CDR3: TGCAGTGCTTTGGGGGGCCACCGGGAGACCCAGTACTTC. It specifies CSALGGHRETQYF.

This CDR3 is CASSPPGLQGGVTEAFF. The CDR3 nucleotides read TGTGCCAGCTCACCACCGGGTTTGCAGGGTGGAGTCACTGAAGCTTTCTTT. The chain couples TRBV18 to TRBJ1-1, with D perhaps TRBD1 (5 bases). The V and J ends lost 0 bases and 4 bases respectively, with 18 bases between them. Germline values: CDR1 KGHSH, CDR2 LQKENI. The CDR3 covers 17 residues.

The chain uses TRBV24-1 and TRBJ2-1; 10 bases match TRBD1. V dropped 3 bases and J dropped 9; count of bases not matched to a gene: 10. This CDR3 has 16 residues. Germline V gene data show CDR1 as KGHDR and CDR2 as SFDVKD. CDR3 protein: CATSDPGQGGHSEQFF. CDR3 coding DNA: TGTGCCACCAGTGATCCAGGACAGGGGGGCCATAGTGAGCAGTTCTTC.

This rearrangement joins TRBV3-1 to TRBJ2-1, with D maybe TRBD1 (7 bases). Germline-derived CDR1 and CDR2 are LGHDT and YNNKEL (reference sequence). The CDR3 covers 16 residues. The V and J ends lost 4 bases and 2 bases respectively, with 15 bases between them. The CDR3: CASSPQTGRTYNEQFF. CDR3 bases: TGTGCCAGCAGCCCGCAGACAGGGAGGACCTACAATGAGCAGTTCTTC.

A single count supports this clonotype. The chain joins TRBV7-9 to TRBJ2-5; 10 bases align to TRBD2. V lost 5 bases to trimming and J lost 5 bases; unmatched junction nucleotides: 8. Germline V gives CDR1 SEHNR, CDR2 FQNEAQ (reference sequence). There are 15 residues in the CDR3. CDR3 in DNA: TGTGCCAGCAGCCCCGCTAGCGGGGGAGGGGAGACCCAGTACTTC. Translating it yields CASSPASGGGETQYF.

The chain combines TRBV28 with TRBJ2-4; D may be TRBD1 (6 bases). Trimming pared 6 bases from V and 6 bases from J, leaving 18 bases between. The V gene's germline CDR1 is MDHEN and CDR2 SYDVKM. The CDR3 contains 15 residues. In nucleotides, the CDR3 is TGTGCCAGCAGCCGTTTCTCAGGGGACATAAACATTCAGTACTTC. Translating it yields CASSRFSGDINIQYF.